This T cell receptor beta chain was found in a study of blood T cell repertoires in COVID-19. This clone appeared a few times. The ends lost 10 bases at V and 4 bases at J; junction bases unmatched: 15. CDR3 size: 15 residues. Germline V gene lookup returns CDR1 MRHNA and CDR2 SNTAGT. Source study methods: From reference gene primer amplification, estimates of nucleated cell counts were derived. The method was immunoSEQ multiplex PCR; TCRdb's version includes in-frame clones alone and lacks a portion of them. V and J calls and clone size are as listed in that table; D and trimming were resolved from the DNA. This table has more than 150,000 clones, about four fifths appearing once.

The receptor comes from a woman of 80 years or more with acute or convalescent COVID-19. Input material: peripheral blood. V and J are TRBV6-4 and TRBJ2-7; 8 positions match TRBD1. This chain's CDR3 is CATKADTGGSYEQYF. The CDR3 coding sequence is TGTGCCACCAAAGCGGATACAGGGGGAAGTTACGAGCAGTACTTC.